The present T cell receptor (beta chain) was sequenced within a study of shared T cell receptors in the human thymus. Looked up from germline, CDR1 is LGHNA and CDR2 is YSLEER. The length of the CDR3 is 16 residues. V was shortened by 6 bases and J by 5 bases, with 17 bases between the two germline ends. The assay was immunoSEQ multiplex PCR, and TCRdb's table has in-frame clones only and misses some. The sample yields hundreds of thousands of clones, over 75% seen once. These data were likewise used in another study, on human thymus T cells. That investigation notes: Donor material was obtained from healthy Finnish infants undergoing corrective surgery for congenital heart defects. Resected material from corrective heart surgery provided the thymus tissue analysed. Related research described strongly overlapping thymic repertoires in unrelated people.

The gene calls are TRBV4-3 and TRBJ1-6, with D uncertain. The sequencing sample was made of thymocytes. The clonotype originates from a boy less than two years old with a congenital heart defect. CDR3 region: CASRLIALVDNSPLHF. CDR3 DNA: TGCGCCAGCAGACTCATCGCCCTCGTCGATAATTCACCCCTCCACTTT.